These T cell receptor beta chains were read from a single sample in a study of blood T cell repertoires in COVID-19. Measured with immunoSEQ multiplex PCR; TCRdb has only the in-frame clones, and not every one. The top ten clones hold around 2.9% of a sample with 200,000 to 250,000 clones, approximately 86% of them seen once. Material: peripheral blood. The receptors were gathered from a woman in her 30s who had recovered from COVID-19. CDR3s include the opening cysteine and the closing phenylalanine or tryptophan. D genes are given only for firm matches. Expanded clones get a size class; other rows say once, few or many, or leave the size out.

clone_size	d_call	j_call	v_call	cdr3_nt	cdr3_aa
NA	NA	TRBJ2-3	TRBV2	TGTGCCAGCAGCGCGGGCACAGATACGCAGTATTTT	CASSAGTDTQYF
NA	NA	TRBJ1-2	TRBV4-1	TGCGCCAGCAGCCAAGTACACGGACAGAGGGATGGCTACACCTTC	CASSQVHGQRDGYTF
once	NA	TRBJ2-7	TRBV14	TGTGCCAGCAGCCAAGATCTGAACGGGCAGTACTTC	CASSQDLNGQYF
NA	TRBD1	TRBJ1-6	TRBV3-1/TRBV3-2	TGTGCCAGCAGCCAAGATCGGGGGACAGCTTCACCCCTCCACTTT	CASSQDRGTASPLHF
NA	NA	TRBJ1-3	TRBV7-9	TGTGCCAGCAGTCCGCAGGGGACTGGAAACACCATATATTTT	CASSPQGTGNTIYF
NA	NA	TRBJ1-6	TRBV10-2	TGCGCCAGCAGTGGGCAGGGCTATAATTCACCCCTCCACTTT	CASSGQGYNSPLHF
NA	TRBD1	TRBJ1-1	TRBV10-3	TGTGCCATCAGTGGAGAAGACAGGGGGGACACTGAAGCTTTCTTT	CAISGEDRGDTEAFF
NA	TRBD1	TRBJ2-2	TRBV19	TGTGCCAGTAGTATTCCGACAGGGTCCAGGGAGCTGTTTTTT	CASSIPTGSRELFF
NA	NA	TRBJ2-7	TRBV19	TGTGCCAGTAGTACAGGGACCTACGAGCAGTACTTC	CASSTGTYEQYF
once	TRBD2	TRBJ2-2	TRBV9	TGTGCCAGCAGCGTTAGCGGGCGAGCCACCGGGGAGCTGTTTTTT	CASSVSGRATGELFF
NA	NA	TRBJ2-3	TRBV29-1	TGCAGTACAAGTACACCGGGGAGCACAGATACGCAGTATTTT	CSTSTPGSTDTQYF
NA	TRBD2	TRBJ2-3	TRBV9	TGTGCCAGCAGCGCCCCAACTAGCGGGGGGGACTCTAGCACAGATACGCAGTATTTT	CASSAPTSGGDSSTDTQYF
NA	NA	TRBJ2-7	TRBV7-9	TGTGCCAGCAGCCGATTTGCGGGGTGGAGAGGGGTATACGAGCAGTACTTC	CASSRFAGWRGVYEQYF
NA	NA	TRBJ2-3	TRBV6-4	TGTGCCTGTCGAGGGGTCGGCGGGGTTTACACAGATACGCAGTATTTT	CACRGVGGVYTDTQYF
NA	NA	TRBJ1-1	TRBV7-9	TGTGCCAGCAGCTCGGGTACCGGTGAAGCTTTCTTT	CASSSGTGEAFF
NA	NA	TRBJ2-3	TRBV15	TGTGCCACCAGCAGAGATCGAGCGGGCCAATGGGGTACGCAGTATTTT	CATSRDRAGQWGTQYF
NA	TRBD1	TRBJ1-3	TRBV2	TGTGCCAGCAAGGGGGCAAACACCATATATTTT	CASKGANTIYF
once	TRBD1	TRBJ2-7	TRBV6-5	TGTGCCAGCAGTTACTCGACAGGGGCTAGGGTCTACGAGCAGTACTTC	CASSYSTGARVYEQYF
NA	NA	TRBJ1-2	TRBV6-2/TRBV6-3	TGTGCCAGCAGTAATCGTGATGGCTACACCTTC	CASSNRDGYTF
NA	NA	TRBJ2-7	TRBV4-1	TGCGCCAGCAGCCAAGTTTCCGGGGAGCACGAGCAGTACTTC	CASSQVSGEHEQYF
NA	TRBD1	TRBJ1-5	TRBV7-9	TGTGCCAGCAGCCCCCTAGGACAGGGCAATCAGCCCCAGCATTTT	CASSPLGQGNQPQHF
NA	TRBD2	TRBJ2-1	TRBV2	TGTGCCAGCAGGGGCGGGACTAGCGGGGTCAATGAGCAGTTCTTC	CASRGGTSGVNEQFF
NA	TRBD2	TRBJ2-3	TRBV20-1	TGCAGTGCTAGTGGACTAGCGGGGACCACAGATACGCAGTATTTT	CSASGLAGTTDTQYF
NA	TRBD1	TRBJ2-2	TRBV7-6	TGTGCCAGCAGCTCGACAGGGGTTAATACCGGGGAGCTGTTTTTT	CASSSTGVNTGELFF
NA	TRBD1	TRBJ1-1	TRBV2	TGTGCCACCGGGACAGGGTGGGCCGCTTTCTTT	CATGTGWAAFF
NA	TRBD1	TRBJ2-5	TRBV2	TGTGCCAGCGGGGCAGGGGGATTCCAAGAGACCCAGTACTTC	CASGAGGFQETQYF
NA	NA	TRBJ1-2	TRBV4-3	TGCGCCAGCAGCCAAGATACGAGGCCGGAACCGGGCTACACCTTC	CASSQDTRPEPGYTF
NA	NA	TRBJ1-6	TRBV4-3	TGCGCCAGCAGCCAAGATGGAGGCGACTCACCCCTCCACTTT	CASSQDGGDSPLHF
NA	TRBD1	TRBJ1-2	TRBV28	TGTGCCAGCAGTTGGTCAGGGGGCTGCACCTTC	CASSWSGGCTF
NA	TRBD1	TRBJ2-5	TRBV7-9	TGTGCCAGCAGGCCCGGGACAGGGGGCCAGACCCAGTACTTC	CASRPGTGGQTQYF
NA	NA	TRBJ2-5	TRBV5-1	TGCGCCAGCAGCTCCCAGGGGGGTCCGGAGACCCAGTACTTC	CASSSQGGPETQYF
once	TRBD1	TRBJ1-4	TRBV7-8	TGTGCCAGCAGCCCGTGGACAGGGGGTGAAAAACTGTTTTTT	CASSPWTGGEKLFF
NA	TRBD2	TRBJ2-1	TRBV5-1	TGCGCCAGCAGCACCCGGGGACTAGCGGGGGGAAATGAGCAGTTCTTC	CASSTRGLAGGNEQFF
once	NA	TRBJ1-5	TRBV10-3	TGTGCCATCAGTGAGTCAAGGGGGGGGAATCAGCCCCAGCATTTT	CAISESRGGNQPQHF
NA	TRBD1	TRBJ1-2	TRBV4-3	TGCGCCAGCAGCCAAGGGACAGGTGCTTATGGCTACACCTTC	CASSQGTGAYGYTF
NA	TRBD1	TRBJ2-1	TRBV6-5	TGTGCCAGCAGCTCAGGGGGCTTCTCCTACAATGAGCAGTTCTTC	CASSSGGFSYNEQFF
NA	NA	TRBJ1-1	TRBV19	TGTGCCAGTAGTATTGGCAACACTGAAGCTTTCTTT	CASSIGNTEAFF
NA	TRBD2	TRBJ2-1	TRBV6-6	TGTGCCAGCAGTGGTAGCGGGGGGCCCTTCAATGAGCAGTTCTTC	CASSGSGGPFNEQFF
NA	TRBD1	TRBJ1-2	TRBV30	TGTGCCTGGAGCGGGTCCCGGGACAGGGTCTATGGCTACACCTTC	CAWSGSRDRVYGYTF
NA	NA	TRBJ2-7	TRBV13	TGTGCCAGCAGTCAAGGGGCAAGCTCCTACGAGCAGTACTTC	CASSQGASSYEQYF
NA	NA	TRBJ2-3	TRBV9	TGTGCCAGCAGCGTAGTCGGGGGGCGCACAGATACGCAGTATTTT	CASSVVGGRTDTQYF
NA	TRBD1	TRBJ2-1	TRBV4-1	TGCGCCAGCAGCCAAGTATTACAGGGGATTAATGAGCAGTTCTTC	CASSQVLQGINEQFF
NA	NA	TRBJ1-2	TRBV9	TGTGCCAGCAGCGTAGATGGGAGTGCCCGGGTTAACTATGGCTACACCTTC	CASSVDGSARVNYGYTF
NA	NA	TRBJ2-7	TRBV14	TGTGCCAGCAGCCAAGGCTTGGGGGCGAGTGCCTACCCCTACGAGCAGTACTTC	CASSQGLGASAYPYEQYF